The clone carrying this T cell receptor beta chain was seen ten or more times. Its specificity is unknown. Assembly of TCR beta libraries relied on iRepertoire HTBI primers together with Arm-PCR of CDR3 regions. TCRdb redid the calling of the multiplex PCR reads with MiXCR, one entry per CDR3 protein. The data contain about 210,000 distinct CDR3 sequences, roughly 19% of them singletons. This sample is part of a study of regulatory T cells in long-lasting Graves disease. Time point reported: newly diagnosed GD, antithyroid drugs for less than 3 months. Generation of the TCR library employed RNA extracted from PBMCs. Trimming left V 3 bases short and J 4 bases short, with 12 bases between. This CDR3 comprises 14 residues. Study-level results: Those with persistent Graves' had less TCR diversity than newly diagnosed patients.

These data also formed part of another study, on T cells in Graves' hyperthyroidism and ophthalmopathy. That work states: Thyroid ultrasound, orbital computed tomography, clinical symptoms, and serum thyroxine and TRAb underpinned diagnoses. First-round RT-PCR targeting the TCR CDR3 was performed with the HTBI primer set.

The genes are TRBV12-3 or TRBV12-4 and TRBJ1-1; tentatively, D is TRBD1 (5 bases). The clonotype originates from a woman between 25 and 40 years old with Graves disease. The sequences come from peripheral blood mononuclear cells (PBMCs), collected at new diagnosis, from a patient treated with antithyroid drugs. This CDR3 is CASSFWGEGTEAFF. The CDR3, as DNA: TGTGCCAGCAGTTTCTGGGGCGAGGGCACTGAAGCTTTCTTT.